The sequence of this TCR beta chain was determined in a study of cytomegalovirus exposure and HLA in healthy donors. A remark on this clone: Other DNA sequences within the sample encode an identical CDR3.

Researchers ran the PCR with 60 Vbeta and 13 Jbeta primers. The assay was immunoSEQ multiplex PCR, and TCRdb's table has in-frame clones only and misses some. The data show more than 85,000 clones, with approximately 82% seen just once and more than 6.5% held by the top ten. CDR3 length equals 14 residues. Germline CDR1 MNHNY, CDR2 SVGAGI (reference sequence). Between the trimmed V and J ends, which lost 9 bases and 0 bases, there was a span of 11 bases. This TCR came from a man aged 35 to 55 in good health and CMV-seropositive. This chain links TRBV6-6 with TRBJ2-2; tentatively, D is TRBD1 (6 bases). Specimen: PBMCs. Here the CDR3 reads CASQGHANTGELFF. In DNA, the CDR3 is TGTGCCAGTCAGGGACACGCGAACACCGGGGAGCTGTTTTTT.